Here is one T cell receptor (beta chain) with its context. This clone occurred a few times. Its recognized antigen is unknown. It has no much larger one-base neighbor in the sample; base qualities were not kept. The CDR3, from cysteine to phenylalanine, totals 14 residues. Just the 42-base CDR3 DNA is kept, in frame starting at base 1. CDR1 and CDR2, per the germline V gene, are SQVTM and ANQGSEA. Unmatched junction bases come to 9, with V trimmed by 6 bases and J by 2 bases. The entire amount of isolated RNA was reverse transcribed using the High Capacity cDNA Reverse Transcription Kit, so the sequenced TCRB transcripts were expressed ones. Deep immunoSEQ sequencing was applied to naive, central memory and regulatory T cell samples, giving an average of about 3.8 million total reads per sample. After sorted cells were lysed in RLT buffer, RNA was extracted with DNase-treated RNeasy Micro or Mini kits, with the choice depending on cell number. To prevent cross-contamination, every cell subset was processed on its own, while patient and healthy donor samples were processed together. The immunoSEQ multiplex PCR was used to amplify TCRB sequences from cDNA, generating 87-bp fragments that spanned the CDR3 region. Amplicons were sequenced on the Illumina HiSeq platform. On the authors' methods: Synthetic template baselines were used to correct PCR bias computationally, reads within Hamming distance 2 were collapsed together, and singletons that could not be merged were discarded. Reads were aligned against IMGT so that V, D and J genes, CDR3 length and insertions or deletions at six rearrangement sites could be assigned. Clonotype counts were normalized to sorted cell number within each subset before computing true diversity and Gini coefficients with the tcR R package. The overlap coefficient, calculated on TCRB nucleotide sequences, was used to quantify repertoire sharing. Out-of-frame TCRB sequences from naive cells were analyzed as a proxy for the pre-selection repertoire. This immuneACCESS table, as held by TCRdb, lists in-frame sequences with V and J called but not all clones. Of the missing ones, under half trace to an unresolved V gene in checked studies; the others have no known cause. V and J calls plus clone size are reproduced from that table; the DNA served to infer D and trimming. Counted in this sample were about 410,000 clones; approximately 14% of them appeared once. The ten largest make up about 0.034% of the sample.

Each donor gave one peripheral blood draw, averaging approximately 0.11 L, which was collected into heparinised tubes. A BD FACSAria II and a panel including CD45RO, CCR7, CD25, CD127, CD95 and CD27 were used to sort naive, central memory, regulatory and stem cell-like memory CD4+ T cells. Every sorted population had a purity above 95%. Right away, PBMCs were isolated by Lymphoprep density gradient centrifugation and were stained directly, with no culture step. So that batch effects would be minimized, each experiment stained and sorted samples in pairs, pairing one healthy donor with one patient. These data belong to a study of beta chain features in type 1 diabetes (dated by TCRdb to the late 2010s). Looking at the study overall: Mean age, gender distribution, total cell number and subset yield were not different between patients and healthy donors. A total of 85 million to 140 million sorted cells were examined across all samples, and a strong correlation was observed between cell number per subset and RNA yield. The study compared the TCRB repertoires of sorted circulating CD4+ T cell subsets in recently diagnosed type 1 diabetes patients with those in matched healthy donors. Naive and central memory subsets were obtained from all 30 or so donors, but regulatory and stem cell-like memory subsets were isolated from only 8 patients and about 8 healthy donors.

What the authors observed across the whole study: The naive, central memory and regulatory TCRB repertoires appeared to resemble one another more closely among patients than among healthy donors. Because cDNA was sequenced instead of genomic DNA, highly expressing activated cells could be over-represented, though the groups showed no difference in activation or CD3 levels. Shorter templates might be favored by PCR, yet because patient and control samples were amplified and corrected together, any such skew would affect both groups equally. HLA sub-analyses involved small numbers of individuals, so any influence of HLA type on TCRB rearrangement remained unresolved. Fewer insertions and more nucleotide deletions at VDJ recombination sites were observed in patients with type 1 diabetes, implying thymic rearrangement abnormalities. In all four CD4+ subsets, TCRB CDR3 length was moderately but significantly shorter in type 1 diabetes patients.

The sequencing input was naive CD4+ T cells from blood. The sample's cell subset or site label is to be understood as: true naive CD4+ T cells. The clonotype comes from a young man in good health. The chain joins TRBV29-1 to TRBJ1-2, and TRBD1 matches 7 of the central bases. The CDR3 region reads CSVTLGTANYGYTF. The sequenced DNA is TGCAGCGTGACCTTGGGGACAGCCAACTATGGCTACACCTTC.